This entry lists 31 T cell receptor beta chains sequenced from one sample in a study of siplizumab effects on memory and regulatory T cells. Measured with immunoSEQ multiplex PCR; TCRdb has only the in-frame clones, and not every one. The table has roughly 62,000 clones, about 80% seen once. Sequenced: memory CD4+ T cells sorted from blood. The origin of the receptors is a human donor in good health.

CDR3: CASSPNHQETQYF. DNA of the CDR3: TGTGCCAGCTCACCGAATCACCAAGAGACCCAGTACTTC. The V call is TRBV18, the J call TRBJ2-5, with D uncertain. The CDR3 runs 13 residues. Germline V CDR1 and CDR2: KGHSH, LQKENI. Trimming removed 3 bases from V and 0 bases from J, with 5 bases in between.

This chain connects TRBV18 to TRBJ2-2; 7 bases line up with TRBD1. From germline, CDR1 is KGHSH and CDR2 LQKENI. V lost 3 bases, J lost 7 bases, and 5 bases stayed unmatched. The CDR3 consists of 14 residues. In DNA form, the CDR3 reads TGTGCCAGCTCACCCCGACAGGGAGTCGGGGAGCTGTTTTTT. This gives the protein CASSPRQGVGELFF.

The chain uses TRBV29-1 and TRBJ2-2; a possible D gene is TRBD2 (5 bases). V was cut by 5 bases and J by 5 bases, with 15 bases left in between. The CDR3 spans 14 residues. Germline V CDR1 and CDR2: SQVTM, ANQGSEA. The CDR3 DNA follows: TGCAGCGTTAAAAAGGAGGCAGCTACCGGGGAGCTGTTTTTT. Its protein is CSVKKEAATGELFF.

This clone appeared a few times. The chain recombines TRBV4-1 with TRBJ1-5; 9 positions match TRBD1. Germline lookup yields CDR1 MGHRA and CDR2 YSYEKL. CDR3 length equals 16 residues. V lost 4 bases, J lost 2 bases, and 6 bases stayed unmatched. The CDR3 reads CASSRMGQGGNQPQHF. The CDR3 coding sequence is TGCGCCAGCAGCCGCATGGGACAGGGAGGCAATCAGCCCCAGCATTTT.

V is TRBV30 and J is TRBJ1-1, with 8 bases aligning to TRBD1. After removal of 5 bases from V and 0 bases from J, the junction contained 2 bases not matched to a gene. The CDR3 covers 13 residues. Germline CDR1 and CDR2: GTSNPN and SVGIG (reference sequence). CDR3 region: CAWRDRMNTEAFF. CDR3 coding DNA: TGTGCCTGGCGGGACAGGATGAACACTGAAGCTTTCTTT. The entire variable domain, with the rest obtained from reference TRBV30 and TRBJ1-1, is as follows: SQTIHQWPATLVQPVGSPLSLECTVEGTSNPNLYWYRQAAGRGLQLLFYSVGIGQISSEVPQNLSASRPQDRQFILSSKKLLLSDSGFYLCAWRDRMNTEAFFGQGTRLTVV.

Comments on this clone: Other DNA sequences in the sample encode the same CDR3. The rearrangement links TRBV5-1 to TRBJ1-2; D is ambiguous. Germline-derived CDR1 and CDR2 are SGHRS and YFSETQ. V was shortened by 0 bases and J by 3 bases, with 6 bases between the two germline ends. The CDR3 is made up of 13 amino acids. The CDR3 spells CASSLGPDYGYTF. CDR3 bases: TGCGCCAGCAGCTTGGGGCCGGACTATGGCTACACCTTC.

The genes are TRBV28 and TRBJ1-1, with 7 bases identical to TRBD1. Germline V gene sequence: CDR1 MDHEN, CDR2 SYDVKM. This CDR3 is 17 amino acids long. The junction had 17 bases not matched to a gene; V was cut back by 6 bases and J by 4 bases. CDR3 sequence reads: CASRPPWQDRVGTEAFF. The CDR3 DNA is TGTGCCAGCAGACCTCCCTGGCAAGACAGGGTCGGCACTGAAGCTTTCTTT.

The chain carries TRBV6-1 and TRBJ1-5, with 7 bases that match TRBD1. Trimming cost V 4 bases and J 6 bases; bases outside gene matches: 15. In germline, CDR1 is MNHNS, CDR2 SASEGT. The CDR3 is 17 amino acids. The CDR3 coding sequence is TGTGCCAGCAGTGGGAAAGGGGGCGGCGGCTCGGGTCAGCCCCAGCATTTT. This translates into CASSGKGGGGSGQPQHF.

V is TRBV11-3 and J is TRBJ2-7; the D gene is possibly TRBD2 (6 bases). Trimming removed 8 bases from V and 3 bases from J, with 14 bases in between. Per germline, CDR1 SGHNT and CDR2 YENEEA. This CDR3 contains 13 residues. The CDR3 loop is CASGDGGSYEQYF. The CDR3 DNA follows: TGTGCCAGCGGGGATGGGGGGAGCTACGAGCAGTACTTC.

The genes are TRBV28 and TRBJ2-7; weak D call: TRBD1 (5 bases). The V gene's germline CDR1 is MDHEN and CDR2 SYDVKM. V was trimmed by 6 bases and J by 0 bases, leaving 9 bases between them. This CDR3 comprises 13 residues. The CDR3 region is CASRWGTSYEQYF. CDR3 coding DNA: TGTGCCAGCAGGTGGGGCACCTCCTACGAGCAGTACTTC.

The CDR3 coding sequence is TGTGCCAGCAGTAGACAGAGAAATCAGCCCCAGCATTTT. It codes for CASSRQRNQPQHF. The gene calls are TRBV6-6 and TRBJ1-5, with a tentative D call TRBD1 (5 bases). The germline V gene encodes CDR1 MNHNY and CDR2 SVGAGI (reference sequence). The CDR3 has 13 residues. The V gene lost 5 bases and the J gene lost 4 bases, with 9 bases spanning the gap.

The chain joins TRBV27 to TRBJ2-7; D perhaps matches TRBD1 (5 bases). Trimming removed 6 bases from V and 7 bases from J, with 19 bases in between. CDR1 is MNHEY, CDR2 SMNVEV, per germline (reference sequence). The CDR3 loop spans 14 amino acids. CDR3 region: CASSLRAQAGEQYF. As DNA, the CDR3 is TGTGCCAGCAGCCTTAGGGCACAGGCTGGTGAGCAGTACTTC.

This clone came up a few times. The CDR3 nucleotides read TGTGCCAGCAGTGAACGGGGGGCGAGCTCCTACGAGCAGTACTTC. Its protein product is CASSERGASSYEQYF. V usage is TRBV6-1 and J usage is TRBJ2-7; a possible D gene is TRBD2 (7 bases). Trimming stripped 2 bases from V and 0 bases from J, with 11 bases between. Germline lookup yields CDR1 MNHNS and CDR2 SASEGT. The CDR3 runs 15 residues.

This clone was seen just once. The V and J genes are TRBV4-2 and TRBJ2-7; tentative D call: TRBD1 (6 bases). There are 15 residues in the CDR3. In germline, CDR1 is LGHNA, CDR2 YNFKEQ. V lost 2 bases and J lost 0, with 11 bases in between. The CDR3: CASSQQTGLSYEQYF. The CDR3 DNA reads as TGTGCCAGCAGCCAACAAACAGGGCTCTCCTACGAGCAGTACTTC.

V gene TRBV6-5 combines with J gene TRBJ1-2; weak D call: TRBD1 (6 bases). Germline loops: CDR1 MNHEY, CDR2 SVGAGI. Deletions cut 2 bases from V and 2 bases from J, with 6 bases between. CDR3 length equals 13 residues. The CDR3 loop reads CASSYGGNYGYTF. The CDR3 nucleotides read TGTGCCAGCAGTTACGGGGGCAACTATGGCTACACCTTC.

V and J are TRBV28 and TRBJ1-6, with no clear D. Germline V CDR1 and CDR2: MDHEN, SYDVKM. The V end was cut by 7 bases, the J end by 6 bases, with 16 bases between. CDR3 length equals 15 residues. The CDR3, as DNA: TGTGCCAGCATAGGGTCATATGGGGTTAATTCACCCCTCCACTTT. Its protein is CASIGSYGVNSPLHF.

The chain has TRBV10-3 and TRBJ2-1; TRBD2 aligns across 13 bases. V was pared by 4 bases and J by 9 bases, with 3 bases of the junction left unmatched. Germline CDR1 and CDR2: ENHRY and SYGVKD. The CDR3 loop spans 14 amino acids. The CDR3 protein is CAISGLAGGGEQFF. The CDR3 DNA sequence: TGTGCCATCAGTGGACTAGCGGGGGGTGGTGAGCAGTTCTTC.

The chain employs TRBV7-3 and TRBJ1-1; 11 bases agree with TRBD1. Germline loops: CDR1 SGHTA, CDR2 FQGTGA. CDR3 size: 14 residues. Unmatched junction bases numbered 2, after V lost 4 bases and J lost 4 bases. The CDR3 loop reads CASSSGQGATEAFF. CDR3 bases: TGTGCCAGCAGCTCCGGACAGGGGGCCACTGAAGCTTTCTTT.

J is TRBJ1-2 and V is TRBV11-1; 9 bases map to TRBD1. J gave up 6 bases and V 3 bases, and 5 bases lay outside the gene matches. Germline V gene sequence: CDR1 SGHAT, CDR2 FQDESV (reference sequence). The CDR3 covers 14 residues. The CDR3 loop reads CASSFSDRGDGYTF. CDR3 nucleotide sequence: TGTGCCAGCAGCTTCTCGGACAGGGGCGATGGCTACACCTTC.

The chain joins TRBV5-6 to TRBJ2-2, with D unclear. The V gene lost 0 bases and the J gene lost 5 bases, with 8 bases spanning the gap. This CDR3 spans 14 amino acids. In germline, CDR1 is SGHDT, CDR2 YYEEEE. The CDR3 region has the DNA TGTGCCAGCAGCTTGGAATTTGGGACCGGGGAGCTGTTTTTT. Encoded protein: CASSLEFGTGELFF.

The rearrangement links TRBV6-1 to TRBJ1-6, with D possibly TRBD1 on 5 matching bases. The CDR3 has 14 residues. V was cut by 3 bases and J by 7 bases, with 10 bases left in between. Germline loops: CDR1 MNHNS, CDR2 SASEGT. CDR3 in DNA: TGTGCCAGCAGTGAGGGACTTAAGAATTCACCCCTCCACTTT. Residues: CASSEGLKNSPLHF.

The chain recombines TRBV10-3 with TRBJ1-1; 9 bases align to TRBD1. The CDR3 has 15 amino acids. The germline V gene has CDR1 ENHRY and CDR2 SYGVKD. V gave up 6 bases and J gave up 0 bases; unmatched junction bases: 5. CDR3 DNA sequence: TGTGCCATCAGATCACAGGGGGCCCTGAACACTGAAGCTTTCTTT. Protein sequence: CAIRSQGALNTEAFF.

This clone occurred once. The chain uses TRBV6-1 and TRBJ2-1; 11 bases are a match to TRBD1. CDR3 length: 15 residues. V lost 8 bases to trimming and J lost 7 bases; unmatched junction nucleotides: 10. Germline V lookup: CDR1 MNHNS, CDR2 SASEGT. DNA of the CDR3: TGTGCCAGCGGATTCCCGGGACAGGGGGTAAATGAGCAGTTCTTC. Its translation: CASGFPGQGVNEQFF.

This chain links TRBV14 with TRBJ1-4; the match to TRBD1 covers 8 bases. V lost 1 base, J lost 6 bases, and 4 bases stayed unmatched. The CDR3 extends over 15 amino acids. The germline V gene encodes CDR1 SGHDN and CDR2 FVKESK. The CDR3 region is CASSQAGQGYEKLFF. The DNA of the CDR3 is TGTGCCAGCAGCCAAGCTGGACAGGGCTATGAAAAACTGTTTTTT. The full variable domain, with the rest looked up from reference TRBV14 and TRBJ1-4, is EAGVTQFPSHSVIEKGQTVTLRCDPISGHDNLYWYRRVMGKEIKFLLHFVKESKQDESGMPNNRFLAERTGGTYSTLKVQPAELEDSGVYFCASSQAGQGYEKLFFGSGTQLSVL.

The J gene is TRBJ1-2, the V gene TRBV19; no definite D call. Germline CDR1 is LNHDA and CDR2 is SQIVND (reference sequence). CDR3 length: 14 amino acids. V lost 5 bases to trimming and J lost 7 bases, with 17 bases between them. The CDR3 region has the DNA TGTGCCAGTAGTCCCGGTCGGAAAGGGAGTGGCTACACCTTC. Its translation: CASSPGRKGSGYTF.

The CDR3 sequence: CAISVSSTSGEQYF. The CDR3, as DNA: TGTGCCATCAGTGTCAGTAGTACCTCGGGTGAGCAGTACTTC. The genes are TRBV10-3 and TRBJ2-7; D gene ambiguous. CDR1 and CDR2 (germline): ENHRY, SYGVKD. V lost 4 bases, J lost 7 bases, and 17 bases lay in between. This CDR3 is built from 14 residues.

This chain links TRBV19 with TRBJ1-1; the match to TRBD1 covers 10 bases. Per the germline V gene, CDR1 is LNHDA and CDR2 is SQIVND (reference sequence). Trimming took 10 bases from V and 13 from J; bases not matched to a gene: 6. This CDR3 spans 10 amino acids. The CDR3, as DNA: TGTGCCACCGGGACAGGGGCCGGTTTCTTT. It codes for CATGTGAGFF.

The J gene is TRBJ1-3, the V gene TRBV14; D is ambiguous. V dropped 6 bases and J dropped 4 bases, with 19 bases sitting between them. Germline V gene sequence: CDR1 SGHDN, CDR2 FVKESK. The CDR3 consists of 16 residues. CDR3 protein: CASSRAYDGLGNTIYF. CDR3 DNA: TGTGCCAGCAGTCGCGCGTATGACGGCTTGGGAAACACCATATATTTT.

This chain joins TRBV18 and TRBJ1-4; the D gene is possibly TRBD1 (6 bases). Germline V CDR1 and CDR2: KGHSH, LQKENI. This CDR3 is 12 amino acids long. V dropped 6 bases and J dropped 7 bases, with 9 bases sitting between them. The CDR3 bases are TGTGCCAGCTCCCTCAGGGGTGAAAAACTGTTTTTT. The encoded protein is CASSLRGEKLFF.

The chain is built from TRBV25-1 and TRBJ2-5; D is ambiguous. Between the trimmed V and J ends, which lost 0 bases and 2 bases, there was a span of 16 bases. Germline V gene sequence: CDR1 MGHDK, CDR2 SYGVNS. This CDR3 contains 17 residues. The CDR3: CASSEYRRLEGQETQYF. The CDR3 DNA reads as TGTGCCAGCAGTGAATATAGACGCCTAGAAGGGCAAGAGACCCAGTACTTC.

The rearrangement uses TRBV9 and TRBJ1-2; 9 positions agree with TRBD1. Trimming removed 4 bases from V and 8 bases from J; junction bases left unmatched: 9. The germline V gene has CDR1 SGDLS and CDR2 YYNGEE. The CDR3 length is 14 residues. The CDR3 DNA reads TGTGCCAGCAGCACCCTTCGGGACAGGGAGGGCTACACCTTC. It codes for CASSTLRDREGYTF.